A selection of T cell receptor beta chains follows, all from one sample in a study of T-cell reconstitution after alpha-beta-depleted transplantation in children. TCRdb reprocessed the PCR reads with MiXCR, giving one entry per CDR3 protein. The sample records approximately 980,000 distinct CDR3 sequences, under 30% being singletons. Sequencing was performed on PBMCs, mostly from graft donor cells, taken 360 days after TCRalphabeta/CD19-depleted stem cell transplant. The receptor set was obtained from a boy under two years old who had a stem cell transplant for SCID, so the T cells may come from the graft donor. The CDR3 runs from the conserved cysteine through the conserved F or W. A D gene is named only where the DNA matches it firmly. Clone size is given for some rows only: seen once, a few or many times, or a class if the clone is expanded.

j_call,v_call,d_call,clone_size,cdr3_nt,cdr3_aa
TRBJ1-2,TRBV28,NA,NA,TGTGCCAGCAGTTTGACGCCGGGCGCGAACTATGGCTACACCTTC,CASSLTPGANYGYTF
TRBJ2-3,TRBV11-1,NA,few,TGTGCCAGCAGCTTATCACAACAGCTTCGGGCTGAACTCACAGATACGCAGTATTTT,CASSLSQQLRAELTDTQYF
TRBJ1-2,TRBV15,NA,NA,TGTGCCACCAGCAGAGAATACGGCCTGGGCGGCTACACCTTC,CATSREYGLGGYTF
TRBJ2-7,TRBV24-1,NA,few,TGTGCCACCAGTGATTTCCCTTTCAACCGACCTCCTCTCCGATACGAGCAGTACTTC,CATSDFPFNRPPLRYEQYF
TRBJ2-6,TRBV5-1,TRBD1,NA,TGCGCCAGCAGGAGGAACCCAGGACAGGGGGCCTCTGGGGCCAACGTCCTGACTTTC,CASRRNPGQGASGANVLTF
TRBJ1-1,TRBV29-1,NA,many,TGCAGCGTTGACCCAGGACGCACTGAAGCTTTCTTT,CSVDPGRTEAFF
TRBJ1-2,TRBV5-1,NA,NA,TGCGCCAGCAGCTTGGTTGGGACATTCTATGGCTACACCTTC,CASSLVGTFYGYTF
TRBJ2-1,TRBV12-3/TRBV12-4,NA,few,TGTGCCAGCAGTTTAAAGGGTATAACCGAGCAGTTCTTC,CASSLKGITEQFF
TRBJ2-1,TRBV6-2/TRBV6-3,NA,NA,TGTGCCAGCGGGGGGATCTACAATGAGCAGTTCTTC,CASGGIYNEQFF
TRBJ2-1,TRBV12-3/TRBV12-4,TRBD2,few,TGTGCCAGCAGCCCTCCCGGGGGGGCCCGGAATGAGCAGTTCTTC,CASSPPGGARNEQFF
TRBJ2-7,TRBV4-1,NA,NA,TGCGCCAGCAGCCAAGATGATCACACTCCCCTCTCCTACGAGCAGTACTTC,CASSQDDHTPLSYEQYF
TRBJ2-1,TRBV12-3/TRBV12-4,TRBD2,NA,TGTGCCAGCCGCGGGGGGGCCTCCTACAATGAGCAGTTCTTC,CASRGGASYNEQFF
TRBJ2-7,TRBV6-5,NA,NA,TGTGCCAGCAGTTTGATCCTCGCTGGGAGCTCCTACGAGCAGTACTTC,CASSLILAGSSYEQYF
TRBJ2-4,TRBV18,TRBD2,few,TGTGCCAGCTCCCCCCTCGGCGGGGGGGACCTAGCCAAAAACATTCAGTACTTC,CASSPLGGGDLAKNIQYF
TRBJ2-1,TRBV6-1,NA,NA,TGTGCCAGCAGCCAGTGGGGCTTCAGCTCCTACAATGAGCAGTTCTTC,CASSQWGFSSYNEQFF
TRBJ2-5,TRBV7-2,NA,NA,TGTGCCAGCAGCTTAGGCCCTAGCGACGGAGAGACCCAGTACTTC,CASSLGPSDGETQYF
TRBJ1-5,TRBV4-1,NA,NA,TGCGCCAGCAGTTATAATCAGGGCAATCAGCCCCAGCATTTT,CASSYNQGNQPQHF
TRBJ2-3,TRBV12-3/TRBV12-4,NA,NA,TGTGCCAGCAGTCGACAATTTAGCACAGATACGCAGTATTTT,CASSRQFSTDTQYF
TRBJ2-7,TRBV5-5,NA,NA,TGTGCCAGCAGCTCTACGAACAGTTTCTACGAGCAGTACTTC,CASSSTNSFYEQYF
TRBJ2-5,TRBV5-6,NA,NA,TGTGCCAGCAGCTTATTAGCCCCCTACGTACAAGAGACCCAGTACTTC,CASSLLAPYVQETQYF
TRBJ2-1,TRBV27,TRBD1,NA,TGTGCCAGCAGTATACTAGACAGGGGGTCCTACAATGAGCAGTTCTTC,CASSILDRGSYNEQFF
TRBJ2-2,TRBV27,NA,few,TGTGCCAGCAGACGGCTCGGGGTTGTGGGGGAGCTGTTTTTT,CASRRLGVVGELFF
TRBJ2-3,TRBV7-6,TRBD2,NA,TGTGCCAGCAGCTTATTCGGGACTAGTGCAGATACGCAGTATTTT,CASSLFGTSADTQYF
TRBJ2-3,TRBV4-3,NA,few,TGCGCCAGCAGCCAAGCTGGGCTAGACACAGATACGCAGTATTTT,CASSQAGLDTDTQYF
TRBJ2-1,TRBV5-5,TRBD2,few,TGTGCCAGCAGAGCGGGGGGATCCCCCTACAATGAGCAGTTCTTC,CASRAGGSPYNEQFF
TRBJ2-1,TRBV12-3/TRBV12-4,TRBD1,many,TGTGCCAGCAGACCCGGGACAGGGGCGTACAATGAGCAGTTCTTC,CASRPGTGAYNEQFF
TRBJ1-1,TRBV15,TRBD1,NA,TGTGCCACCAGCGTGTCACAGGGGTACACTGAAGCTTTCTTT,CATSVSQGYTEAFF
TRBJ1-1,TRBV20-1,NA,few,TGCAGTGCTAGATCGGTCGGACCCTTT,CSARSVGPF
TRBJ2-2,TRBV7-2,NA,NA,TGTGCCAGCAGCTTGGGGAAACTGCCTACGGAGCTGTTTTTT,CASSLGKLPTELFF
TRBJ2-1,TRBV18,NA,NA,TGTGCCAGCTCAATCATGTCAGGGCAAGGTTACAATGAGCAGTTCTTC,CASSIMSGQGYNEQFF
TRBJ2-7,TRBV9,NA,NA,TGTGCCAGCAGCGTAGATCGGGGCCCCGGTTGTGAGCAGTACTTC,CASSVDRGPGCEQYF
TRBJ2-2,TRBV5-1,NA,few,TGCGCCAGCAGCTACCGGGACCCGAGAACCGGGGAGCTGTTTTTT,CASSYRDPRTGELFF
TRBJ2-7,TRBV20-1,NA,NA,TGCAGTGCCAATCCCAAACCCGGGACCTACGAGCAGTACTTC,CSANPKPGTYEQYF
TRBJ2-1,TRBV6-5,NA,few,TGTGCCAGCAGTTACTTTCCAGGGGCCTACAATGAGCAGTTCTTC,CASSYFPGAYNEQFF
TRBJ2-1,TRBV7-6,NA,NA,TGTGCCAGCAGCTTAGACGGAGGGTATGAGAGGTACAATGAGCAGTTCTTC,CASSLDGGYERYNEQFF
TRBJ2-2,TRBV4-3,NA,many,TGCGCCAGCAGCCAAGTACCCCAGGGGTCGAACACCGGGGAGCTGTTTTTT,CASSQVPQGSNTGELFF
TRBJ2-3,TRBV5-1,TRBD2,NA,TGCGCCAGCAGCAGGACTAGCGCGGGGGCTGGTAGCACAGATACGCAGTATTTT,CASSRTSAGAGSTDTQYF
TRBJ2-5,TRBV20-1,TRBD2,NA,TGCAGTGGGGGGGGTGGACAAGAGACCCAGTACTTC,CSGGGGQETQYF
TRBJ2-7,TRBV27,TRBD1,few,TGTGCCAGCAGTCTTTCTCTTCCCGGGACAGGTCCTTCCTACGAGCAGTACTTC,CASSLSLPGTGPSYEQYF
TRBJ1-2,TRBV11-2,TRBD1,NA,TGTGCCAGCAGCCAGCGCGGACAGGGTTGGTATGGCTACACCTTC,CASSQRGQGWYGYTF
TRBJ2-3,TRBV5-1,TRBD1,many,TGCGCCAGCACCGGGACAGGCGGACAAGATACGCAGTATTTT,CASTGTGGQDTQYF
TRBJ1-1,TRBV5-1,TRBD1,NA,TGCGCCAGCAGCGCGACAGGGGATAACACTGAAGCTTTCTTT,CASSATGDNTEAFF
TRBJ2-1,TRBV6-5,TRBD2,NA,TGTGCCAGCAGTATACAGCGGGGGGAACACAATGAGCAGTTCTTC,CASSIQRGEHNEQFF
TRBJ2-1,TRBV6-4,TRBD1,NA,TGTGCCAGCAGAAGGGACAGGGTGAGCCCTGAGCAGTTCTTC,CASRRDRVSPEQFF
TRBJ2-5,TRBV20-1,NA,few,TGCAGTGCGAGACCTCGCGAGACCCAGTACTTC,CSARPRETQYF
TRBJ1-5,TRBV20-1,NA,NA,TGCAGTGCTAGAAATTCCGGTAGCAATCAGCCCCAGCATTTT,CSARNSGSNQPQHF
TRBJ2-1,TRBV11-1,TRBD2,few,TGTGCCAGCAGTCGCCTAGCGGGGGCTACGAGCTCCTACAATGAGCAGTTCTTC,CASSRLAGATSSYNEQFF
TRBJ2-3,TRBV5-5,NA,NA,TGTGCCAGCAGCTTGGGCCCCGATTCATCAGATACGCAGTATTTT,CASSLGPDSSDTQYF
TRBJ2-6,TRBV5-1,NA,many,TGCGCCAGCAGCTTGGGGGGCTCTGGGGCCAACGTCCTGACTTTC,CASSLGGSGANVLTF
TRBJ2-3,TRBV20-1,NA,NA,TGCAGTGCTAGTTGGGCCACAGATACGCAGTATTTT,CSASWATDTQYF
TRBJ2-1,TRBV20-1,NA,few,TGCAGTGCTAAGAGGGGGGAATACAATGAGCAGTTCTTC,CSAKRGEYNEQFF